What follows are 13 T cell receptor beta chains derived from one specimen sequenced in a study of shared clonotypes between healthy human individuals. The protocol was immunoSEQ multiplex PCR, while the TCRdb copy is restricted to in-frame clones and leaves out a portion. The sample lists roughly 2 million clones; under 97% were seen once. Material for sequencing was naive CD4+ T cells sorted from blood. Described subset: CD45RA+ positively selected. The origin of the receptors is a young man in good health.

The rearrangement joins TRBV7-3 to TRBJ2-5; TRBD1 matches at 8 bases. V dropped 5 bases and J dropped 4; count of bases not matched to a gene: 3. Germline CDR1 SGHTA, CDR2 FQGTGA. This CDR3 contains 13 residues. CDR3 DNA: TGTGCCAGCAGCCAGGACAGGGCAGAGACCCAGTACTTC. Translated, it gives CASSQDRAETQYF.

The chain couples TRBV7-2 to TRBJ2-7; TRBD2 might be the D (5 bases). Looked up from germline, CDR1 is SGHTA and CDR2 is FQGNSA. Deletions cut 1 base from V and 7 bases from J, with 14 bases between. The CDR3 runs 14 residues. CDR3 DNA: TGTGCCAGCAGCTTAGATGGCAATAGAGGGGAGCAGTACTTC. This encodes CASSLDGNRGEQYF. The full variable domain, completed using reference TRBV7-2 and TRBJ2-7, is GAGVSQSPSNKVTEKGKDVELRCDPISGHTALYWYRQSLGQGLEFLIYFQGNSAPDKSGLPSDRFSAERTGGSVSTLTIQRTQQEDSAVYLCASSLDGNRGEQYFGPGTRLTVT.

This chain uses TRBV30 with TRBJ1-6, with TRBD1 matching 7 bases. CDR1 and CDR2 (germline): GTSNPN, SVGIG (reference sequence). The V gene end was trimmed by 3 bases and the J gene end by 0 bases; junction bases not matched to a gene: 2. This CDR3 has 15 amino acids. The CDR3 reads CAWRQGSSYNSPLHF. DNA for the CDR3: TGTGCCTGGAGACAGGGGAGCTCCTATAATTCACCCCTCCACTTT. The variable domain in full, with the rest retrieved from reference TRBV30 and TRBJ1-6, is SQTIHQWPATLVQPVGSPLSLECTVEGTSNPNLYWYRQAAGRGLQLLFYSVGIGQISSEVPQNLSASRPQDRQFILSSKKLLLSDSGFYLCAWRQGSSYNSPLHFGNGTRLTVT.

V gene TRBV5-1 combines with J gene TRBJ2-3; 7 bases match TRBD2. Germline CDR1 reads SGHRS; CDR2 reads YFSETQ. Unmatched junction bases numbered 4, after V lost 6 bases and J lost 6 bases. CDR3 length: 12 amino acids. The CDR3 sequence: CASTGTTDTQYF. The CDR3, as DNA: TGCGCCAGCACCGGGACTACCGATACGCAGTATTTT.

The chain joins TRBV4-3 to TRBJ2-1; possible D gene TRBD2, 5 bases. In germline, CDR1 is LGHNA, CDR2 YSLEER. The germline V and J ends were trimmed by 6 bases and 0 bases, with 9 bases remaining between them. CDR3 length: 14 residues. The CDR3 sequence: CASSTGYSYNEQFF. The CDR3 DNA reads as TGCGCCAGCAGTACGGGGTACTCCTACAATGAGCAGTTCTTC.

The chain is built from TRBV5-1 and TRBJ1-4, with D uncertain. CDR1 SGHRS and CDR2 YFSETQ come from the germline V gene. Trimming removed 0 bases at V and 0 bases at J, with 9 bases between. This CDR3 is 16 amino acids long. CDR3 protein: CASSLDGEATNEKLFF. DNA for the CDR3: TGCGCCAGCAGCTTGGACGGGGAGGCAACTAATGAAAAACTGTTTTTT.

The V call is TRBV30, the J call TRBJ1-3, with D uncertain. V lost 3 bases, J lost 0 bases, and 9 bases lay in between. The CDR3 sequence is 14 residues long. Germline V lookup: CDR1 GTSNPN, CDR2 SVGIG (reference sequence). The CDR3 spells CAWRTLGSGNTIYF. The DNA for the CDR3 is TGTGCCTGGAGGACTTTGGGCTCTGGAAACACCATATATTTT.

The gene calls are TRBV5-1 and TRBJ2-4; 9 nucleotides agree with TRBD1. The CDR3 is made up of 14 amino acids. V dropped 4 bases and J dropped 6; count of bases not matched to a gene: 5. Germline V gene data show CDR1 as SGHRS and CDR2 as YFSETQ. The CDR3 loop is CASSAGQGGNIQYF. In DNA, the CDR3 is TGCGCCAGCAGCGCGGGACAGGGAGGAAACATTCAGTACTTC.

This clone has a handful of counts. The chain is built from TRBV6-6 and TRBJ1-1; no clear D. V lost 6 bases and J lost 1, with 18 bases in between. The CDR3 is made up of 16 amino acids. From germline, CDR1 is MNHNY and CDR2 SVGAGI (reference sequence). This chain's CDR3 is CASSQLYQAENTEAFF. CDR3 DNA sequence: TGTGCCAGCAGCCAACTCTACCAGGCGGAGAACACTGAAGCTTTCTTT.

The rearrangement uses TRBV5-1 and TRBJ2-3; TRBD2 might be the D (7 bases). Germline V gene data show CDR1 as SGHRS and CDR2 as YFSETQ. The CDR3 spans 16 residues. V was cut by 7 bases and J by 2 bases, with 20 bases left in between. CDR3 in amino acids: CASARGAGTYTDTQYF. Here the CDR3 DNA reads TGCGCCAGCGCCCGGGGGGCGGGAACCTACACAGATACGCAGTATTTT.

Here the CDR3 reads CASSPPVYYGYTF. Here the CDR3 DNA reads TGTGCCAGCAGTCCCCCAGTCTACTATGGCTACACCTTC. This rearrangement joins TRBV6-6 to TRBJ1-2, with unresolved D. Germline CDR1 is MNHNY and CDR2 is SVGAGI (reference sequence). This CDR3 has 13 amino acids. Trimming removed 5 bases from V and 3 bases from J, with 10 bases in between.

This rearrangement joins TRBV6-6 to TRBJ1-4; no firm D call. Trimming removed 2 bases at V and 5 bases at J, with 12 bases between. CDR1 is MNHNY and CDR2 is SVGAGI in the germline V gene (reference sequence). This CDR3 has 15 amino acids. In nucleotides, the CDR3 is TGTGCCAGCAGTTACGAGGCAGGTTCGAATGAAAAACTGTTTTTT. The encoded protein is CASSYEAGSNEKLFF.

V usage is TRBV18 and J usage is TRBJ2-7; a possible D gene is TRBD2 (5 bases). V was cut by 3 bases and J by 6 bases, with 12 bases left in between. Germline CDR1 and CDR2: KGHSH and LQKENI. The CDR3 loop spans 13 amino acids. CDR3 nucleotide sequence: TGTGCCAGCTCACCGTCGCAGGCGGGCGAGCAGTACTTC. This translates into CASSPSQAGEQYF.